Included here is one TCR beta chain sequence, with context. The CDR3 length is 15 residues. Trimming removed 0 bases from V and 5 bases from J, with 10 bases in between. CDR1 is MNHEY and CDR2 is SVGEGT in the germline V gene. Each CDR3 protein is one row after TCRdb ran MiXCR on the RT-PCR reads. Among 500,000 to 700,000 distinct CDR3 sequences listed, less than 25% were seen once. This record belongs to a study of response to subunit inactivated influenza vaccine. The same data also contributed to another study, on T cells expressing NK-cell markers. As reported in that work: A 5'RACE template switching approach incorporating UMIs was used to make TCR beta cDNA. Sorting was limited to alpha-beta TCR-expressing T cells with an anti-gamma-delta TCR antibody in several experiments. The study found dominant NKG2C+ clonotypes at 1.0-7.0% of CD8+ T cells in roughly six donors. These clonotypes, the leaders elsewhere, also led the CD3+CD56-NKG2C+ fraction in several donors. Evidence did not settle whether expanded NKG2C+ T cell clones targeted HCMV.

Sequencing used CD4+ T cells sorted from PBMCs, obtained 12 days after vaccination. The TCR originated in a man aged 50 or older who received an inactivated influenza vaccine. The chain carries TRBV6-2 or TRBV6-3 and TRBJ2-2, with D hard to call. As DNA, the CDR3 is TGTGCCAGCAGTTACTCGACCGCGAGGACCGGGGAGCTGTTTTTT. This translates into CASSYSTARTGELFF.